One sample yielded the 20 T cell receptor beta chains listed below, sequenced in a study of early T cells in non-severe SARS-CoV-2 infection. One entry per CDR3 protein, called by TCRdb with MiXCR from the 5' RACE reads. Among more than 85,000 distinct CDR3 sequences, over 15% were seen once, and the ten largest hold 1.3%. Specimen: whole blood. The receptor set was obtained from an adult who was a healthcare worker with PCR-confirmed SARS-CoV-2 infection or an uninfected control (not recorded which).

This clonotype was seen more than once but under ten times. The chain joins TRBV5-5 to TRBJ1-2; D ambiguous. Trimming removed 0 bases at V and 3 bases at J, with 6 bases between. Germline lookup yields CDR1 SGHKS and CDR2 YYEKEE (reference sequence). The CDR3 has 13 residues. The CDR3 loop is CASSLGMDYGYTF. Here the CDR3 DNA reads TGTGCCAGCAGCTTGGGGATGGACTATGGCTACACCTTC.

Only a few counts were recorded for this clonotype. The rearrangement joins TRBV20-1 to TRBJ1-1; weak D call: TRBD1 (6 bases). V dropped 5 bases and J dropped 5 bases, with 18 bases sitting between them. Germline V CDR1 and CDR2: DFQATT, SNEGSKA (reference sequence). The CDR3 is 14 amino acids. In DNA, the CDR3 is TGCAGTGCTGGGATACAGGGTTTGGGGACTGAAGCTTTCTTT. Protein product: CSAGIQGLGTEAFF.

This clonotype turned up a few times. The rearrangement links TRBV7-2 to TRBJ2-1; the match to TRBD2 covers 10 bases. CDR1 and CDR2 from the germline V gene are SGHTA and FQGNSA. There are 15 residues in the CDR3. J was trimmed by 11 bases and V by 4 bases; bases with no gene match: 11. CDR3 in amino acids: CASSSQAGGIGQQFF. CDR3 DNA: TGTGCCAGCAGCTCGCAAGCGGGGGGGATAGGACAGCAGTTCTTC.

This clonotype was observed once. The CDR3 nucleotides are TGTGCCAGCAGCTTAGTAGAGGGACAGGAAGCTTTCTTT. It codes for CASSLVEGQEAFF. The rearrangement links TRBV7-9 to TRBJ1-1, with 7 bases identical to TRBD1. This CDR3 is 13 amino acids long. V lost 1 base to trimming and J lost 8 bases; unmatched junction nucleotides: 4. Germline CDR1 SEHNR, CDR2 FQNEAQ (reference sequence).

The chain joins TRBV21-1 to TRBJ2-7; TRBD2, the table's D call, lacks a check against the DNA. TRBV21-1 is a known pseudogene. This CDR3 region has 15 residues. The CDR3 sequence: CASSSQPGPYYEQYF. CDR3 nucleotide sequence: TGTGCCAGCAGCAGCCAACCGGGCCCTTACTACGAGCAGTACTTC.

This clonotype was seen only a few times. The chain carries TRBV25-1 and TRBJ1-2; D unclear. This CDR3 has 14 residues. Germline-derived CDR1 and CDR2 are MGHDK and SYGVNS. Trimming left V 7 bases short and J 2 bases short, with 14 bases between. As DNA, the CDR3 is TGTGCCAGCACCCCCAGTTTGGAGAACTATGGCTACACCTTC. Residues: CASTPSLENYGYTF.

This chain uses TRBV20-1 with TRBJ1-3, with TRBD1 identical over 7 bases. The CDR3 has 14 residues. The trim removed 3 bases at V and 2 bases at J, leaving 4 bases unmatched. The germline V gene encodes CDR1 DFQATT and CDR2 SNEGSKA (reference sequence). The chain's CDR3 is CSASKGAAGNTIYF. CDR3 DNA: TGCAGTGCTAGTAAGGGGGCTGCTGGAAACACCATATATTTT.

A few counts support this clonotype. The rearrangement joins TRBV28 to TRBJ2-1; 9 bases fit TRBD2. CDR1 MDHEN and CDR2 SYDVKM come from the germline V gene. The V and J ends lost 6 bases and 4 bases, in that order; junction bases with no gene match: 7. CDR3 length equals 15 residues. The CDR3 is CASRGLAGPYNEQFF. DNA of the CDR3: TGTGCCAGCAGGGGCCTAGCGGGACCGTACAATGAGCAGTTCTTC.

This rearrangement joins TRBV7-2 to TRBJ2-7; 8 bases map to TRBD1. V was pared by 5 bases and J by 5 bases, with 8 bases of the junction left unmatched. Germline CDR1 reads SGHTA; CDR2 reads FQGNSA. The CDR3 extends over 14 amino acids. The CDR3 DNA reads as TGTGCCAGCAGCCCCGGACAGGGAGTTGACGAGCAGTACTTC. Its protein product is CASSPGQGVDEQYF.

The gene calls are TRBV7-2 and TRBJ1-4; no firm D call. The CDR3 has 13 residues. The germline gives CDR1 SGHTA, CDR2 FQGNSA. V lost 4 bases to trimming and J lost 8 bases, with 11 bases between them. The CDR3 DNA follows: TGTGCCAGCAGCTCTGTGGCCGGGGAAAAACTGTTTTTT. Its translation is CASSSVAGEKLFF. Combining the CDR3 with reference TRBV7-2 and TRBJ1-4 gives the whole variable domain GAGVSQSPSNKVTEKGKDVELRCDPISGHTALYWYRQSLGQGLEFLIYFQGNSAPDKSGLPSDRFSAERTGGSVSTLTIQRTQQEDSAVYLCASSSVAGEKLFFGSGTQLSVL.

This chain links TRBV24-1 with TRBJ2-1, with D tentatively TRBD2 (5 bases). CDR1 is KGHDR, CDR2 SFDVKD, per germline. Trimming stripped 7 bases from V and 8 bases from J, with 8 bases between. This CDR3 is built from 11 residues. The DNA for the CDR3 is TGTGCCACCAGCGGGAACGATGAGCAGTTCTTC. Encoded protein: CATSGNDEQFF.

The chain couples TRBV12-3 or TRBV12-4 to TRBJ1-6, with D perhaps TRBD1 (5 bases). V was shortened by 6 bases and J by 0 bases, with 12 bases between the two germline ends. The CDR3 loop spans 16 amino acids. CDR3 loop: CASSRDRFSYNSPLHF. CDR3 nucleotides: TGTGCCAGCAGCCGTGACAGATTCTCCTATAATTCACCCCTCCACTTT.

The sample holds a few counts of this clonotype. The chain combines TRBV7-2 with TRBJ1-4; 7 nucleotides agree with TRBD1. The V and J ends lost 5 bases and 7 bases, in that order; junction bases with no gene match: 7. Germline V lookup: CDR1 SGHTA, CDR2 FQGNSA. The CDR3 has 14 residues. The CDR3 bases are TGTGCCAGCAGCCGGGACAGATTAAGTGAAAAACTGTTTTTT. Translating it yields CASSRDRLSEKLFF.

This chain links TRBV29-1 with TRBJ1-1, with D maybe TRBD1 (5 bases). From germline, CDR1 is SQVTM and CDR2 ANQGSEA. The CDR3 runs to 11 residues. The V gene lost 7 bases and the J gene lost 9 bases, with 15 bases spanning the gap. The CDR3 sequence: CSAQEGRKAFF. CDR3 nucleotides: TGCAGCGCCCAGGAGGGGAGGAAAGCTTTCTTT. Combining the CDR3 with reference TRBV29-1 and TRBJ1-1 gives the whole variable domain SAVISQKPSRDICQRGTSLTIQCQVDSQVTMMFWYRQQPGQSLTLIATANQGSEATYESGFVIDKFPISRPNLTFSTLTVSNMSPEDSSIYLCSAQEGRKAFFGQGTRLTVV.

This rearrangement joins TRBV28 to TRBJ2-1; unclear D gene. Looked up from germline, CDR1 is MDHEN and CDR2 is SYDVKM. CDR3 length: 17 amino acids. V was trimmed by 6 bases and J by 10 bases, leaving 28 bases between them. The CDR3 DNA reads as TGTGCCAGCAGCTCCCCCTCCGACTCACCAGTAACTGGGGAGCAGTTCTTC. As protein: CASSSPSDSPVTGEQFF.

This clonotype was found a few times. This chain joins TRBV7-9 and TRBJ2-1; D perhaps matches TRBD1 (6 bases). Germline CDR1 is SEHNR and CDR2 is FQNEAQ (reference sequence). This CDR3 has 14 residues. Deletions cut 1 base from V and 6 bases from J, with 10 bases between. CDR3 DNA: TGTGCCAGCAGCTTAGGGACAGCTATCAATGAGCAGTTCTTC. This translates into CASSLGTAINEQFF.

This clonotype was observed at least ten times. The chain combines TRBV11-2 with TRBJ2-5, with D perhaps TRBD1 (5 bases). Germline V lookup: CDR1 SGHAT, CDR2 FQNNGV. This CDR3 is 12 amino acids long. The germline V and J ends were trimmed by 7 bases and 2 bases, with 8 bases remaining between them. CDR3 DNA: TGTGCCAGCATGGGGCCACAAGAGACCCAGTACTTC. Its protein is CASMGPQETQYF.

The J gene is TRBJ1-6, the V gene TRBV27, with a weak D call TRBD1 (6 bases). This CDR3 is 14 amino acids long. Trimming cost V 7 bases and J 7 bases, with 14 bases left between them. CDR1 and CDR2 from the germline V gene are MNHEY and SMNVEV (reference sequence). CDR3 residues: CASTRGLSNSPLHF. CDR3 coding DNA: TGTGCCAGCACGCGGGGGCTGAGCAATTCACCCCTCCACTTT.

V and J are TRBV5-4 and TRBJ1-5; perhaps TRBD1 as D (5 bases). Germline V gene data show CDR1 as SGHNT and CDR2 as YYREEE (reference sequence). Trimming stripped 0 bases from V and 0 bases from J, with 13 bases between. The CDR3 is 17 amino acids. CDR3 DNA sequence: TGTGCCAGCAGCTTGGATTGGGGCCCCTATAGCAATCAGCCCCAGCATTTT. It codes for CASSLDWGPYSNQPQHF. Full variable domain (missing parts from reference TRBV5-4 and TRBJ1-5): ETGVTQSPTHLIKTRGQQVTLRCSSQSGHNTVSWYQQALGQGPQFIFQYYREEENGRGNFPPRFSGLQFPNYSSELNVNALELDDSALYLCASSLDWGPYSNQPQHFGDGTRLSIL.

This rearrangement joins TRBV18 to TRBJ1-5; D may be TRBD1 (5 bases). V shed 3 bases and J shed 5 bases, with 11 bases lying between them. This CDR3 spans 14 amino acids. CDR1 KGHSH and CDR2 LQKENI come from the germline V gene. In DNA form, the CDR3 reads TGTGCCAGCTCACCGCAGGGAGGGGATCAGCCCCAGCATTTT. Translating gives CASSPQGGDQPQHF.